The 22 T cell receptor beta chains in this list originate from one sample, sequenced in a study of shared clonotypes between healthy human individuals. TCRdb's table, derived via immunoSEQ multiplex PCR, lists solely in-frame clones and lacks some. The table lists roughly 2 million clones, 95% of them singletons. Sequenced input: naive CD4+ T cells sorted from blood. Sample subset: CD45RA+ positively selected. These receptors all come from a young man in good health.

The chain is built from TRBV5-4 and TRBJ2-1; the match to TRBD2 covers 7 bases. The germline V gene encodes CDR1 SGHNT and CDR2 YYREEE (reference sequence). The CDR3 runs to 15 residues. V lost 0 bases and J lost 2; bases outside the gene matches: 2. The CDR3 DNA is TGTGCCAGCAGCTTGGAAGCGGGACCCTACAATGAGCAGTTCTTC. Protein: CASSLEAGPYNEQFF.

With regard to this clone: The sample contains more than one DNA sequence encoding this CDR3. This chain uses TRBV5-4 with TRBJ1-6, with D perhaps matching TRBD1 (6 bases). Per the germline V gene, CDR1 is SGHNT and CDR2 is YYREEE (reference sequence). This CDR3 contains 17 residues. V was shortened by 0 bases and J by 0 bases, with 10 bases between the two germline ends. The CDR3 DNA is TGTGCCAGCAGCTTGGGGGGGGCGAGCTCCTATAATTCACCCCTCCACTTT. It yields the protein CASSLGGASSYNSPLHF.

V is TRBV18 and J is TRBJ2-6; TRBD2 matches at 7 bases. The CDR3 covers 18 residues. With V trimmed by 3 bases and J by 0 bases, 8 bases remained unmatched. CDR1 is KGHSH, CDR2 LQKENI, per germline. CDR3 coding DNA: TGTGCCAGCTCACCCCTGGGAGGGGCCAGCTCTGGGGCCAACGTCCTGACTTTC. Translated, it gives CASSPLGGASSGANVLTF.

This chain links TRBV5-1 with TRBJ2-3; TRBD2 might be the D (6 bases). This CDR3 is 13 amino acids long. The germline V gene encodes CDR1 SGHRS and CDR2 YFSETQ. The ends were cut back, 7 bases at V and 4 bases at J, with 13 bases in the middle. The CDR3 reads CASLGGSADTQYF. CDR3 nucleotide sequence: TGCGCCAGCTTGGGGGGAAGTGCAGATACGCAGTATTTT.

J is TRBJ1-1 and V is TRBV30; 7 bases map to TRBD1. This CDR3 is built from 11 residues. J was trimmed by 6 bases and V by 3 bases; bases with no gene match: 1. The germline CDR1 and CDR2 sequences are GTSNPN and SVGIG (reference sequence). The CDR3 spells CAWRGTAEAFF. The CDR3 coding sequence is TGTGCCTGGAGAGGGACAGCTGAAGCTTTCTTT.

The chain carries TRBV5-8 and TRBJ1-1; D is unclear. The V end was cut by 3 bases, the J end by 1 base, with 7 bases between. The CDR3 contains 13 residues. Germline CDR1 SGHTS, CDR2 YDEGEE. The CDR3 loop reads CASSSVRNTEAFF. The CDR3, as DNA: TGTGCCAGCAGCTCGGTTCGGAACACTGAAGCTTTCTTT.

This rearrangement joins TRBV30 to TRBJ2-7, with D tentatively TRBD2 (5 bases). The germline V gene has CDR1 GTSNPN and CDR2 SVGIG (reference sequence). CDR3 length: 13 amino acids. The V gene lost 2 bases and the J gene lost 3 bases, with 11 bases spanning the gap. The CDR3 spells CAWSSGNLYEQYF. The CDR3 bases are TGTGCCTGGAGTTCGGGAAACCTCTACGAGCAGTACTTC.

This clone appeared a single time. V and J are TRBV5-1 and TRBJ2-2, with D unclear. Germline CDR1 is SGHRS and CDR2 is YFSETQ. The V end was cut by 2 bases, the J end by 1 base, with 9 bases between. CDR3 length: 15 amino acids. The CDR3 sequence: CASSFEGLNTGELFF. CDR3 coding DNA: TGCGCCAGCAGCTTTGAAGGGCTGAACACCGGGGAGCTGTTTTTT.

The chain uses TRBV6-6 and TRBJ2-1, with TRBD1 identical over 8 bases. The germline V gene has CDR1 MNHNY and CDR2 SVGAGI (reference sequence). The CDR3 totals 13 residues. The J segment lost 6 bases and the V segment lost 6 bases, leaving 4 bases of the junction unmatched. CDR3 DNA sequence: TGTGCCAGCAGGGAACAGGGGGGCAATGAGCAGTTCTTC. Protein product: CASREQGGNEQFF.

The chain carries TRBV7-9 and TRBJ2-1; 8 bases are a match to TRBD2. Germline values: CDR1 SEHNR, CDR2 FQNEAQ (reference sequence). The CDR3 loop spans 15 amino acids. The ends lost 6 bases at V and 8 bases at J; junction bases unmatched: 12. The CDR3 region has the DNA TGTGCCAGCAGTCAATCCGGGACTAGGATCGATGAGCAGTTCTTC. Encoded protein: CASSQSGTRIDEQFF.

The CDR3 DNA is TGTGCCAGCAGTGAATGGAGCGGGGGGGCCAAAGATACGCAGTATTTT. Translation gives CASSEWSGGAKDTQYF. The chain uses TRBV2 and TRBJ2-3; TRBD2 matches at 10 bases. The V gene end was trimmed by 2 bases and the J gene end by 5 bases; junction bases not matched to a gene: 7. Germline loops: CDR1 SNHLY, CDR2 FYNNEI. This CDR3 spans 16 amino acids.

The CDR3 nucleotides read TGTGCCAGCAGCTTAGGGTCAGGGTTTGGTGAAAAACTGTTTTTT. Residues: CASSLGSGFGEKLFF. The chain is built from TRBV11-2 and TRBJ1-4; D may be TRBD1 (5 bases). CDR1 and CDR2 from the germline V gene are SGHAT and FQNNGV. V shed 1 base and J shed 7 bases, with 13 bases lying between them. The CDR3 sequence is 15 residues long.

This clone appeared a single time. The rearrangement joins TRBV10-3 to TRBJ2-1; 8 bases are a match to TRBD2. The CDR3 is 13 amino acids. The V segment lost 2 bases and the J segment 7 bases; nucleotides outside the gene matches: 1. The germline V gene has CDR1 ENHRY and CDR2 SYGVKD. CDR3 protein: CAISEKRENEQFF. CDR3 bases: TGTGCCATCAGTGAGAAGCGGGAGAATGAGCAGTTCTTC.

The gene calls are TRBV30 and TRBJ2-1; 8 nucleotides line up with TRBD2. This CDR3 contains 14 residues. Germline CDR1 GTSNPN, CDR2 SVGIG (reference sequence). J was trimmed by 0 bases and V by 5 bases; bases with no gene match: 3. The CDR3 spells CAWLAGSSYNEQFF. Here the CDR3 DNA reads TGTGCCTGGTTAGCGGGGAGCTCCTACAATGAGCAGTTCTTC.

The CDR3 is CASSLSAGGSTSTDTQYF. DNA of the CDR3: TGTGCCAGCAGCTTGTCCGCGGGAGGGAGTACTAGCACAGATACGCAGTATTTT. This sequence joins TRBV5-4 and TRBJ2-3; 9 nucleotides line up with TRBD2. Germline V CDR1 and CDR2: SGHNT, YYREEE (reference sequence). V lost 1 base, J lost 0 bases, and 9 bases stayed unmatched. The CDR3 totals 18 residues. Looking up the rest from reference TRBV5-4 and TRBJ2-3 gives the full variable domain: ETGVTQSPTHLIKTRGQQVTLRCSSQSGHNTVSWYQQALGQGPQFIFQYYREEENGRGNFPPRFSGLQFPNYSSELNVNALELDDSALYLCASSLSAGGSTSTDTQYFGPGTRLTVL.

The chain employs TRBV7-6 and TRBJ2-2, with unresolved D. CDR1 is SGHVS and CDR2 is FNYEAQ in the germline V gene. V lost 5 bases to trimming and J lost 6 bases, with 19 bases between them. This CDR3 contains 16 residues. CDR3 DNA sequence: TGTGCCAGCAGCCCCCAGATTTCCCCTCCCCCCGGGGAGCTGTTTTTT. Residues: CASSPQISPPPGELFF.

The V gene is TRBV30, the J gene TRBJ2-1, with D tentatively TRBD1 or TRBD2 (5 bases each). V was pared by 1 base and J by 3 bases, with 10 bases between. This CDR3 region has 14 residues. Germline-derived CDR1 and CDR2 are GTSNPN and SVGIG (reference sequence). CDR3 DNA sequence: TGTGCCTGGAGTGGGGGACGGGGCTACAATGAGCAGTTCTTC. Its protein product is CAWSGGRGYNEQFF. Supplemented by reference TRBV30 and TRBJ2-1, the full variable domain reads SQTIHQWPATLVQPVGSPLSLECTVEGTSNPNLYWYRQAAGRGLQLLFYSVGIGQISSEVPQNLSASRPQDRQFILSSKKLLLSDSGFYLCAWSGGRGYNEQFFGPGTRLTVL.

V and J are TRBV18 and TRBJ2-5, with 9 bases lining up with TRBD1. Judging by the DNA end, TRBJ2-7 fits better; the J call may be wrong. The CDR3 is made up of 17 amino acids. CDR1 and CDR2 from the germline V gene are KGHSH and LQKENI. The CDR3: CASSPPYATGGSYEQYF. CDR3 sequence (DNA): TGTGCCAGCTCACCACCCTATGCGACAGGGGGATCCTACGAGCAGTACTTC.

For this clone: The identical CDR3 is also encoded by other nucleotide sequences in the sample. J is TRBJ2-7 and V is TRBV2; no firm D call. From germline, CDR1 is SNHLY and CDR2 FYNNEI. The CDR3 runs 11 residues. The V end lost 3 bases, the J end lost 3 bases, and 3 bases lay between the germline ends. Here the CDR3 reads CASSDNYEQYF. Written as DNA, the CDR3 is TGTGCCAGCAGTGACAACTACGAGCAGTACTTC.

V is TRBV25-1 and J is TRBJ2-7; TRBD1 agrees at 7 bases. The CDR3 totals 13 residues. Germline V gene sequence: CDR1 MGHDK, CDR2 SYGVNS. V lost 4 bases, J lost 6 bases, and 6 bases stayed unmatched. DNA of the CDR3: TGTGCCAGCAGTGTGAGGGGGCCTACCGAGCAGTACTTC. Its protein product is CASSVRGPTEQYF.

This clone was picked up one time. The chain uses TRBV10-1 and TRBJ2-5, with 7 bases matching TRBD1. CDR3 size: 15 residues. V trimming: 3 bases; J trimming: 5 bases; junction bases outside the gene matches: 9. From germline, CDR1 is WNHNN and CDR2 SYGVQD (reference sequence). The DNA for the CDR3 is TGCGCCAGCAGTGACGGGACAGTCCCGCGGGAGACCCAGTACTTC. It translates to CASSDGTVPRETQYF.

This clone has just a few counts. The chain recombines TRBV6-6 with TRBJ1-6, with a weak D call TRBD1 (5 bases). Per the germline V gene, CDR1 is MNHNY and CDR2 is SVGAGI (reference sequence). The CDR3 totals 12 residues. With 5 bases removed from V and 9 bases from J, the gap between germline ends came to 8 bases. The CDR3 sequence is CASSDGGSPLHF. The CDR3 DNA reads as TGTGCCAGCAGTGACGGGGGTTCACCCCTCCACTTT.